This passage covers 26 T cell receptor beta chains from one sample sequenced in a study of blood T cell repertoires in COVID-19. Assay: immunoSEQ multiplex PCR; the TCRdb copy retains only in-frame clones and omits some. The sample includes roughly 100,000 clones, over 70% of them seen just once. Sequenced material: peripheral blood. The receptors derive from a human donor in a cohort sampled during active COVID-19.

The V call is TRBV28, the J call TRBJ1-5; 9 nucleotides agree with TRBD1. J lost 5 bases, V lost 4 bases, and 3 bases had no gene match. The CDR3 sequence is 14 residues long. From germline, CDR1 is MDHEN and CDR2 SYDVKM. The CDR3 DNA follows: TGTGCCAGCAGTTCGGGACAGGGAGATCAGCCCCAGCATTTT. Encoded protein: CASSSGQGDQPQHF.

The V gene is TRBV27, the J gene TRBJ2-7; 9 bases are a match to TRBD1. Per the germline V gene, CDR1 is MNHEY and CDR2 is SMNVEV (reference sequence). V trimming: 6 bases; J trimming: 6 bases; junction bases outside the gene matches: 9. CDR3 length equals 14 residues. Here the CDR3 reads CASRGTGLRTEQYF. CDR3 nucleotide sequence: TGTGCCAGCAGGGGGACAGGGCTGAGGACCGAGCAGTACTTC.

The chain uses TRBV30 and TRBJ1-2, with no clear D. Germline V CDR1 and CDR2: GTSNPN, SVGIG (reference sequence). The V end lost 2 bases, the J end lost 4 bases, and 11 bases lay between the germline ends. The CDR3 spans 13 residues. In DNA form, the CDR3 reads TGTGCCTGGAGTTTGGAGAGGGCCTATGGCTACACCTTC. It translates to CAWSLERAYGYTF.

The chain uses TRBV7-9 and TRBJ2-7, with D possibly TRBD1 on 5 matching bases. V lost 3 bases and J 4 bases, leaving 13 bases between the germline ends. Germline V gene lookup returns CDR1 SEHNR and CDR2 FQNEAQ (reference sequence). The CDR3 contains 14 residues. The CDR3 spells CASSLKGMGYEQYF. CDR3 coding DNA: TGTGCCAGCAGCTTGAAGGGGATGGGTTACGAGCAGTACTTC. The variable domain in full, completed from reference TRBV7-9 and TRBJ2-7, reads DTGVSQNPRHKITKRGQNVTFRCDPISEHNRLYWYRQTLGQGPEFLTYFQNEAQLEKSRLLSDRFSAERPKGSFSTLEIQRTEQGDSAMYLCASSLKGMGYEQYFGPGTRLTVT.

This chain links TRBV12-3 or TRBV12-4 with TRBJ1-3; a possible D gene is TRBD1 (6 bases). The CDR3 is 13 amino acids. V dropped 7 bases and J dropped 1 base, with 8 bases sitting between them. Here the CDR3 reads CASNQGSGNTIYF. The CDR3 DNA follows: TGTGCCAGCAACCAGGGGTCTGGAAACACCATATATTTT.

Only a few counts were recorded for this clone. The gene calls are TRBV19 and TRBJ1-1; 9 nucleotides align to TRBD1. Germline trimming cut 9 bases from V and 1 base from J; bases unmatched to any gene: 9. Germline CDR1 is LNHDA and CDR2 is SQIVND (reference sequence). This CDR3 spans 15 amino acids. For the CDR3, the DNA is TGTGCCAGCACCCGGGACAGGGTGGCGAACACTGAAGCTTTCTTT. Translated, it gives CASTRDRVANTEAFF. Supplemented by reference TRBV19 and TRBJ1-1, the full variable domain reads DGGITQSPKYLFRKEGQNVTLSCEQNLNHDAMYWYRQDPGQGLRLIYYSQIVNDFQKGDIAEGYSVSREKKESFPLTVTSAQKNPTAFYLCASTRDRVANTEAFFGQGTRLTVV.

CDR3 in DNA: TGTGCCAGCAGTCCGGACAGGGTACACGAGCAGTACTTC. Its translation is CASSPDRVHEQYF. This rearrangement joins TRBV28 to TRBJ2-7; 8 nucleotides line up with TRBD1. V shed 5 bases, J shed 5 bases, and the junction held 5 bases outside the gene matches. The CDR3 loop spans 13 amino acids. Looked up from germline, CDR1 is MDHEN and CDR2 is SYDVKM. Full variable domain (rest looked up from reference TRBV28 and TRBJ2-7): DVKVTQSSRYLVKRTGEKVFLECVQDMDHENMFWYRQDPGLGLRLIYFSYDVKMKEKGDIPEGYSVSREKKERFSLILESASTNQTSMYLCASSPDRVHEQYFGPGTRLTVT.

The J gene is TRBJ2-1, the V gene TRBV13; 7 nucleotides match TRBD1. CDR1 is PRHDT, CDR2 FYEKMQ, per germline (reference sequence). V dropped 5 bases and J dropped 12; count of bases not matched to a gene: 7. This CDR3 has 12 amino acids. The CDR3 sequence: CASSGDRAGQFF. In DNA, the CDR3 is TGTGCCAGCAGCGGTGACAGGGCTGGGCAGTTCTTC.

This chain uses TRBV20-1 with TRBJ2-7, with unresolved D. This CDR3 contains 11 residues. From germline, CDR1 is DFQATT and CDR2 SNEGSKA (reference sequence). The V end lost 6 bases, the J end lost 3 bases, and 9 bases lay between the germline ends. The CDR3 is CSARQDYEQYF. The CDR3 nucleotides read TGCAGTGCGCGCCAGGACTACGAGCAGTACTTC.

This clone was observed a few times. This chain uses TRBV7-9 with TRBJ2-7; 14 nucleotides line up with TRBD2. From germline, CDR1 is SEHNR and CDR2 FQNEAQ (reference sequence). There are 19 residues in the CDR3. The J segment lost 0 bases and the V segment lost 4 bases, leaving 11 bases of the junction unmatched. CDR3 residues: CASSSGLAGGPPLSYEQYF. The CDR3 DNA follows: TGTGCCAGCAGCTCAGGACTAGCGGGAGGTCCCCCTCTCTCCTACGAGCAGTACTTC.

This chain connects TRBV28 to TRBJ2-7; TRBD2 matches at 7 bases. The CDR3 has 14 amino acids. The trim removed 10 bases at V and 2 bases at J, leaving 11 bases unmatched. Looked up from germline, CDR1 is MDHEN and CDR2 is SYDVKM. The CDR3 is CAISRAGSPYEQYF. CDR3 sequence (DNA): TGTGCCATCTCCCGAGCGGGAAGCCCCTACGAGCAGTACTTC.

DNA for the CDR3: TGCGCCAGCAGCTTGGGACAGGGACTGAACACTGAAGCTTTCTTT. This encodes CASSLGQGLNTEAFF. This rearrangement joins TRBV5-1 to TRBJ1-1, with TRBD1 matching over 7 bases. Looked up from germline, CDR1 is SGHRS and CDR2 is YFSETQ. The CDR3 is 15 residues long. V lost 0 bases to trimming and J lost 0 bases; unmatched junction nucleotides: 2. The entire variable domain, with the rest obtained from reference TRBV5-1 and TRBJ1-1, is as follows: KAGVTQTPRYLIKTRGQQVTLSCSPISGHRSVSWYQQTPGQGLQFLFEYFSETQRNKGNFPGRFSGRQFSNSRSEMNVSTLELGDSALYLCASSLGQGLNTEAFFGQGTRLTVV.

The rearrangement joins TRBV6-6 to TRBJ1-1; D might be TRBD1 (5 bases). The CDR3 is 14 residues long. V was cut by 6 bases and J by 3 bases, with 14 bases left in between. The germline gives CDR1 MNHNY, CDR2 SVGAGI (reference sequence). The CDR3 loop reads CASSRMGGDTEAFF. CDR3 coding DNA: TGTGCCAGCAGCCGCATGGGAGGGGACACTGAAGCTTTCTTT.

The rearrangement links TRBV6-6 to TRBJ1-2; no firm D call. In germline, CDR1 is MNHNY, CDR2 SVGAGI (reference sequence). Trimming removed 6 bases from V and 4 bases from J, with 15 bases in between. This CDR3 spans 14 amino acids. CDR3 sequence (DNA): TGTGCCAGCAGACCCCTCGCAGAATTCTATGGCTACACCTTC. It translates to CASRPLAEFYGYTF.

J is TRBJ2-7 and V is TRBV27; 8 nucleotides agree with TRBD2. Trimming cost V 1 base and J 0 bases; bases outside gene matches: 2. This CDR3 has 15 amino acids. Germline V gene data show CDR1 as MNHEY and CDR2 as SMNVEV (reference sequence). The CDR3: CASSLYSGGSYEQYF. The DNA of the CDR3 is TGTGCCAGCAGTTTATACAGCGGGGGCTCCTACGAGCAGTACTTC.

The chain links TRBV6-2 or TRBV6-3 to TRBJ2-1, with 7 nucleotides matching TRBD2. The CDR3 is 15 amino acids. V shed 5 bases and J 4 bases; nucleotides not matched to a gene: 8. Per the germline V gene, CDR1 is MNHEY and CDR2 is SVGEGT. This CDR3 is CASSPASGAYNEQFF. CDR3 coding DNA: TGTGCCAGCAGTCCCGCTAGCGGCGCGTACAATGAGCAGTTCTTC.

The chain couples TRBV5-1 to TRBJ2-7; 13 bases are shared with TRBD2. The CDR3 sequence is 15 residues long. Trimming at V came to 4 bases and at J to 3 bases, leaving 4 bases not matched to a gene. The V gene's germline CDR1 is SGHRS and CDR2 YFSETQ. CDR3 amino acids: CASSRTSGSIYEQYF. The CDR3, as DNA: TGCGCCAGCAGCCGGACTAGCGGGAGTATCTACGAGCAGTACTTC.

The gene calls are TRBV27 and TRBJ1-1; tentatively, D is TRBD1 (5 bases). Germline loops: CDR1 MNHEY, CDR2 SMNVEV (reference sequence). The length of the CDR3 is 14 residues. Trimming took 5 bases from V and 1 from J, leaving 11 bases between them. The CDR3: CASSGLDKNTEAFF. The CDR3 nucleotides read TGTGCCAGCAGTGGATTGGACAAGAACACTGAAGCTTTCTTT.

Only a few counts were recorded for this clone. The rearrangement uses TRBV7-5 and TRBJ2-1; no DNA check was done on the table's D call, TRBD2. TRBV7-5 is a pseudogene. This CDR3 is 14 amino acids long. The CDR3 reads CVRSLLEPYNEQFF. In DNA form, the CDR3 reads TGTGTCAGAAGCTTATTAGAACCTTACAATGAGCAGTTCTTC.

J is TRBJ1-3 and V is TRBV18, with no clear D. Germline-derived CDR1 and CDR2 are KGHSH and LQKENI. The ends were cut back, 6 bases at V and 0 bases at J, with 9 bases in the middle. The CDR3 is 14 residues long. CDR3 bases: TGTGCCAGCTCCCGTAGCCTCTCTGGAAACACCATATATTTT. Its translation: CASSRSLSGNTIYF.

The V call is TRBV29-1, the J call TRBJ2-7, with 8 nucleotides matching TRBD1. The CDR3 is made up of 14 amino acids. Germline lookup yields CDR1 SQVTM and CDR2 ANQGSEA. Losses at the gene ends were 1 base for V and 6 bases for J; bases not matched to a gene: 8. The CDR3 nucleotides are TGCAGCGTTGAAGGACAGGGGTTAAGAGGCGAGCAGTACTTC. The encoded protein is CSVEGQGLRGEQYF.

As DNA, the CDR3 is TGTGCCAGCAGCTATAGCGGGAGTACAGATACGCAGTATTTT. Its protein is CASSYSGSTDTQYF. This chain links TRBV7-9 with TRBJ2-3, with 9 bases identical to TRBD2. The V segment lost 4 bases and the J segment 3 bases; nucleotides outside the gene matches: 2. Looked up from germline, CDR1 is SEHNR and CDR2 is FQNEAQ (reference sequence). CDR3 length equals 14 residues.

The chain links TRBV30 to TRBJ1-1; TRBD1 might be the D (6 bases). Germline-derived CDR1 and CDR2 are GTSNPN and SVGIG (reference sequence). Trimming shortened V by 3 bases and J by 11 bases, and 22 bases separated the two germline ends. The CDR3 has 14 residues. The chain's CDR3 is CAWSQIQGRGEAFF. CDR3 bases: TGTGCCTGGAGCCAGATACAGGGCCGAGGTGAGGCTTTCTTT.

The V call is TRBV15, the J call TRBJ2-7; maybe TRBD2 (5 bases). Germline V gives CDR1 LNHNV, CDR2 YYDKDF (reference sequence). With 0 bases removed from V and 0 bases from J, the gap between germline ends came to 12 bases. The CDR3 length is 16 residues. The CDR3: CATSRDRTGSSYEQYF. Written as DNA, the CDR3 is TGTGCCACCAGCAGAGATCGCACGGGGAGCTCCTACGAGCAGTACTTC.

The chain couples TRBV24-1 to TRBJ2-6; no definite D call. The V gene lost 3 bases and the J gene lost 3 bases, with 11 bases spanning the gap. CDR1 and CDR2 (germline): KGHDR, SFDVKD. The length of the CDR3 is 16 residues. In DNA form, the CDR3 reads TGTGCCACCAGTGATGTGGCAGGCGTTGGGGCCAACGTCCTGACTTTC. Amino acid sequence: CATSDVAGVGANVLTF.

The V and J genes are TRBV16 and TRBJ1-1; no reliable D call. The length of the CDR3 is 13 residues. Trimming removed 2 bases from V and 1 base from J, with 5 bases in between. Germline V CDR1 and CDR2: KGHSY, FQNENV. CDR3 nucleotide sequence: TGTGCCAGCAGCCAAGAGAGGAACACTGAAGCTTTCTTT. Encoded protein: CASSQERNTEAFF.